This T cell receptor (beta chain) was profiled in a study of siplizumab effects on memory and regulatory T cells. The repertoire was sequenced with immunoSEQ multiplex PCR; TCRdb's copy has only in-frame clones and lacks some. The table lists fewer than 120,000 clones, roughly 92% of them singletons. Whole-study results and caveats: Mapping to unstimulated subsets was achieved for only a minor fraction of alloreactive clones. The diversity of naive T cells seemed greater than that of memory cells, and their alloresponse contribution seemed major. For mappable alloreactive CD4+ clones, the mean Treg-derived fraction was 68.8% with siplizumab and 25% to 30% in controls. Alloreactive sequences tracing back to unstimulated CD4+ memory cells fell significantly with siplizumab.

Turning to this clone: Its target is unknown. Relative to the germline gene, one junction end is altered; a read error may explain this.

CDR3 length: 15 residues. The germline V gene encodes CDR1 SEHNR and CDR2 FQNEAQ (reference sequence). The specimen was CD4+ T cells sorted from blood. The sequence came from a human donor in good health. The chain uses TRBV7-9 and TRBJ1-1, with 9 bases that match TRBD1. The CDR3 DNA sequence: TGTGCCAGCAGCTTAGCCGGGACAGGGAACGCTGAAGCTTTCTTT. Translation gives CASSLAGTGNAEAFF.